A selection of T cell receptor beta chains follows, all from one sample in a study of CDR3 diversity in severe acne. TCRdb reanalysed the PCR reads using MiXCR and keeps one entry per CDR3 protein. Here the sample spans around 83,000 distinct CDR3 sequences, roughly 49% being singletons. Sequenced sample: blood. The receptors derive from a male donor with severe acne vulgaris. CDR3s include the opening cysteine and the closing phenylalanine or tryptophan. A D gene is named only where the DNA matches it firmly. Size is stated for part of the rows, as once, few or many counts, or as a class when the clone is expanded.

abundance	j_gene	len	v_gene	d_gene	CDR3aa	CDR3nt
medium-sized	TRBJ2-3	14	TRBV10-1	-	CASSSDRYTDTQYF	TGCGCCAGCAGCTCCGACAGGTACACAGATACGCAGTATTTT
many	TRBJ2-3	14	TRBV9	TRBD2	CASSGGLAGDTQYF	TGTGCCAGCAGCGGGGGACTAGCGGGAGATACGCAGTATTTT
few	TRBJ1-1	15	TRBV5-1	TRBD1	CASSAGPTGGTEAFF	TGCGCCAGCAGCGCCGGCCCCACAGGGGGCACTGAAGCTTTCTTT
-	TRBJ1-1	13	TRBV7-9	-	CASSAGASTEAFF	TGTGCCAGCAGCGCAGGGGCGTCCACTGAAGCTTTCTTT
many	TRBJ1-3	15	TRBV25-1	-	CASTSVHTSGNTIYF	TGTGCCAGCACCTCGGTCCACACCTCTGGAAACACCATATATTTT
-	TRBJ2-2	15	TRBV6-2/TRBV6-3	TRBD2	CASSPIAGGPRELFF	TGTGCCAGCAGCCCCATAGCGGGAGGGCCTAGGGAGCTGTTTTTT
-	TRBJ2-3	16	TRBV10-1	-	CASSEALGAVVDTQYF	TGCGCCAGCAGCGAGGCCCTGGGGGCGGTTGTAGATACGCAGTATTTT
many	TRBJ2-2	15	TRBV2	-	CASKVTRSNTGELFF	TGTGCCAGCAAGGTGACCAGATCGAACACCGGGGAGCTGTTTTTT
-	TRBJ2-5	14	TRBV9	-	CASSVVGDQETQYF	TGTGCCAGCAGCGTAGTAGGGGACCAAGAGACCCAGTACTTC
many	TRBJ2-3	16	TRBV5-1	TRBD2	CASSLLAGGLTDTQYF	TGCGCCAGCAGCTTATTAGCGGGAGGGCTTACAGATACGCAGTATTTT
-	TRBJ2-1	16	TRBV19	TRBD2	CASSIVGGSTYNEQFF	TGTGCCAGTAGTATAGTCGGCGGGAGTACCTACAATGAGCAGTTCTTC
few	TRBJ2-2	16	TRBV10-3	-	CAISELSGGGTGELFF	TGTGCCATCAGTGAACTCTCAGGGGGGGGGACCGGGGAGCTGTTTTTT
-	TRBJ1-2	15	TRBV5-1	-	CASRVSGGRSYGYTF	TGCGCCAGCAGGGTTAGCGGGGGGCGCAGCTATGGCTACACCTTC
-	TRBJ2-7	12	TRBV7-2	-	CASSGRTGEQYF	TGTGCCAGCAGCGGCCGAACGGGTGAGCAGTACTTC
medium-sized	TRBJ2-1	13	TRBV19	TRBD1	CASRGTGSNEQFF	TGTGCCAGTAGGGGGACAGGGAGCAATGAGCAGTTCTTC
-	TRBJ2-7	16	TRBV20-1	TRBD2	CSARDVTSGRNYEQYF	TGCAGTGCTAGAGATGTAACTAGCGGGAGGAACTACGAGCAGTACTTC
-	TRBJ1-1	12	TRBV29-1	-	CSVEGGETEAFF	TGCAGCGTTGAGGGGGGCGAGACTGAAGCTTTCTTT
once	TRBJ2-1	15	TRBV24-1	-	CATSDLQQRYNEQFF	TGTGCCACCAGTGATTTGCAACAGAGGTACAATGAGCAGTTCTTC
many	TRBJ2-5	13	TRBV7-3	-	CASSFGLQETQYF	TGTGCCAGCAGCTTCGGACTCCAAGAGACCCAGTACTTC
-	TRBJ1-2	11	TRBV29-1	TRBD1	CSALGGQGCTF	TGCAGCGCCCTGGGGGGACAGGGCTGCACCTTC
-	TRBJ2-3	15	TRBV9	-	CASSVEGLNTDTQYF	TGTGCCAGCAGCGTAGAGGGACTCAACACAGATACGCAGTATTTT
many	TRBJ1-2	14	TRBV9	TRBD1	CASSDDREVYGYTF	TGTGCCAGCAGCGATGACAGGGAGGTCTATGGCTACACCTTC
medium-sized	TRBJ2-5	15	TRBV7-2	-	CASSLGIGRQETQYF	TGTGCCAGCAGCTTAGGTATAGGGAGGCAAGAGACCCAGTACTTC
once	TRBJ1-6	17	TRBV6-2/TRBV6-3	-	CASRSPSRSGRNSPLHF	TGTGCCAGCAGGAGTCCGTCCAGGTCAGGGCGAAATTCACCCCTCCACTTT
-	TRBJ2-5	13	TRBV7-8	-	CASEGQGQETQYF	TGTGCCAGCGAGGGACAAGGCCAAGAGACCCAGTACTTC
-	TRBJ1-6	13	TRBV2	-	CASRDTRNSPLHF	TGTGCCTCGAGGGACACGCGTAATTCACCCCTCCACTTT
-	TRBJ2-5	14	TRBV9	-	CASSQETGRETQYF	TGTGCCAGCAGCCAAGAGACAGGGAGGGAGACCCAGTACTTC
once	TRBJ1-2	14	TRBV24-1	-	CATSERTSYGGYTF	TGTGCCACCAGTGAGCGTACCTCGTATGGTGGCTACACCTTC
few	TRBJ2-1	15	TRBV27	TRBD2	CASSLGTSGSNEQFF	TGTGCCAGCAGTTTAGGGACTAGCGGGAGTAATGAGCAGTTCTTC
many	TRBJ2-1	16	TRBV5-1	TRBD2	CASSLFRAGEYNEQFF	TGCGCCAGCAGCTTGTTTCGAGCGGGGGAATACAATGAGCAGTTCTTC
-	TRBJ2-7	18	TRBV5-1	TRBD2	CASSFYGGLAGVENEQYF	TGCGCCAGCAGCTTCTACGGGGGACTAGCGGGAGTCGAAAACGAGCAGTACTTC
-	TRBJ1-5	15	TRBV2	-	CASSPSVGYNQPQHF	TGTGCCAGCAGCCCGAGCGTGGGGTATAATCAGCCCCAGCATTTT
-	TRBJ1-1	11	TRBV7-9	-	CATPGDTEAFF	TGTGCCACCCCCGGAGACACTGAAGCTTTCTTT
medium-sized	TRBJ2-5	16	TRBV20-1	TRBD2	CSARAASGSPGETQYF	TGCAGTGCTAGAGCGGCTAGCGGGAGCCCGGGGGAGACCCAGTACTTC
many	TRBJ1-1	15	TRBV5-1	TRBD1	CASSLLGQENTEAFF	TGCGCCAGCAGCCTACTGGGACAGGAGAACACTGAAGCTTTCTTT
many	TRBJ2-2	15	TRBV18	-	CASSPGASNTGELFF	TGTGCCAGCTCACCAGGAGCCTCGAACACCGGGGAGCTGTTTTTT
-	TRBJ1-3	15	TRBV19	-	CASAVDGSSGNTIYF	TGTGCCAGTGCTGTAGACGGAAGCTCTGGAAACACCATATATTTT
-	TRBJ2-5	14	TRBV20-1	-	CSAQQGLDQETQYF	TGCAGTGCCCAACAGGGATTAGACCAAGAGACCCAGTACTTC
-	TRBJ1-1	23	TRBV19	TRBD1	CASSMSAAPSGQINYLMNTEAFF	TGTGCCAGTAGTATGTCAGCCGCACCTTCGGGACAGATCAACTATCTAATGAACACTGAAGCTTTCTTT
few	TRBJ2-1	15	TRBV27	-	CASSLGRSSYNEQFF	TGTGCCAGCAGTTTGGGGCGGAGCTCCTACAATGAGCAGTTCTTC
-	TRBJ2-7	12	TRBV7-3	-	CASSLGESEQYF	TGTGCCAGCAGCTTAGGAGAGTCCGAGCAGTACTTC
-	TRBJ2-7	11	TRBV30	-	CAWSVGYEQYF	TGTGCCTGGAGTGTGGGGTACGAGCAGTACTTC
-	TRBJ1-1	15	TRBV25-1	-	CASSEISGLSTEAFF	TGTGCCAGCAGTGAAATTTCAGGTTTAAGCACTGAAGCTTTCTTT
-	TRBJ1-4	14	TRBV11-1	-	CASSTGTRSEKLFF	TGTGCCAGCAGCACCGGGACCCGTAGTGAAAAACTGTTTTTT
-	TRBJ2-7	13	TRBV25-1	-	CASSEDGTYEQYF	TGTGCCAGCAGTGAAGACGGCACCTACGAGCAGTACTTC
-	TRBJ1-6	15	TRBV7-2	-	CASSLWASGRASLHF	TGTGCCAGCAGCTTATGGGCTAGCGGGAGGGCATCCCTCCACTTT
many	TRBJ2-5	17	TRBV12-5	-	CASGSAMGGVRQETQYF	TGTGCTAGTGGTTCGGCCATGGGGGGTGTTCGCCAAGAGACCCAGTACTTC
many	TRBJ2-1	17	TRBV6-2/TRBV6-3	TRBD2	CASSYSISSGSKNEQFF	TGTGCCAGCAGTTACTCGATATCTAGCGGGAGTAAGAATGAGCAGTTCTTC
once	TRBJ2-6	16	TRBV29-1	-	CSVEENSSSGANVLTF	TGCAGCGTTGAAGAAAACTCAAGCTCTGGGGCCAACGTCCTGACTTTC
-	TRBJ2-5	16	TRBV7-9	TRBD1	CASSSTDRGPGETQYF	TGTGCCAGCAGCTCAACCGACAGGGGGCCTGGCGAGACCCAGTACTTC
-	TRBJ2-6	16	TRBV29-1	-	CSVEEVTRSGANVLTF	TGCAGCGTTGAAGAGGTAACGCGGTCTGGGGCCAACGTCCTGACTTTC
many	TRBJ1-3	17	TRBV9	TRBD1	CASSGRDSLFSGNTIYF	TGTGCCAGCAGCGGGAGGGACAGCCTATTCTCTGGAAACACCATATATTTT
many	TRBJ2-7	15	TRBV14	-	CASSQDASGKYEQYF	TGTGCCAGCAGCCAAGACGCGTCGGGAAAATACGAGCAGTACTTC
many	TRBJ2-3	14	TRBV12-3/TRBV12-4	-	CASSTQGATDTQYF	TGTGCCAGCAGTACCCAGGGCGCCACAGATACGCAGTATTTT
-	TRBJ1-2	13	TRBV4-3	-	CASSQTSNYGYTF	TGCGCCAGCAGCCAGACTTCTAACTATGGCTACACCTTC